These T cell receptor beta chains were read from a single sample in a study of blood T cells in healthy people across ages. Using its own MiXCR run on the 5' RACE reads, TCRdb lists one record per CDR3 protein. The table lists under 2 million distinct CDR3 sequences, about 31% of them singletons, with 11% in the top ten. Sequenced sample: blood. The receptors derive from a woman in her 30s in good health. Both conserved end residues are part of each CDR3. D genes are given only for firm matches. The size entry is marked missing in some rows and otherwise reads once, few, many or a size class.

clone_size: .; j_call: TRBJ1-2; v_call: TRBV4-1; d_call: TRBD1; cdr3_aa: CASSFGTGTGGTYGYTF; cdr3_nt: TGCGCCAGCAGCTTTGGCACCGGGACAGGGGGAACCTATGGCTACACCTTC
clone_size: few; j_call: TRBJ2-7; v_call: TRBV6-4; d_call: .; cdr3_aa: CASNQSSSYEQYF; cdr3_nt: TGTGCCAGCAACCAGAGCAGCTCCTACGAGCAGTACTTC
clone_size: .; j_call: TRBJ1-5; v_call: TRBV25-1; d_call: .; cdr3_aa: CASSDNLSNQPQHF; cdr3_nt: TGTGCCAGCAGTGATAATCTGAGCAATCAGCCCCAGCATTTT
clone_size: many; j_call: TRBJ2-7; v_call: TRBV5-1; d_call: .; cdr3_aa: CASSSALGEQYF; cdr3_nt: TGCGCCAGCAGCTCCGCCCTTGGAGAGCAGTACTTC
clone_size: .; j_call: TRBJ2-3; v_call: TRBV6-5; d_call: .; cdr3_aa: CASSTQGFTDTQYF; cdr3_nt: TGTGCCAGCAGTACCCAGGGGTTCACAGATACGCAGTATTTT
clone_size: .; j_call: TRBJ1-1; v_call: TRBV29-1; d_call: .; cdr3_aa: CSAAAGSGGTEAFF; cdr3_nt: TGCAGCGCGGCGGCGGGGTCGGGGGGCACTGAAGCTTTCTTT
clone_size: few; j_call: TRBJ2-7; v_call: TRBV7-9; d_call: .; cdr3_aa: CASSHDRWQGPTYEQYF; cdr3_nt: TGTGCCAGCAGCCACGATAGGTGGCAGGGACCTACCTACGAGCAGTACTTC
clone_size: few; j_call: TRBJ2-1; v_call: TRBV4-2; d_call: TRBD2; cdr3_aa: CASSLRLARGGYNEQFF; cdr3_nt: TGTGCCAGCAGCCTGCGACTAGCTCGGGGTGGTTACAATGAGCAGTTCTTC
clone_size: .; j_call: TRBJ2-3; v_call: TRBV11-1; d_call: .; cdr3_aa: CASNFHGADTQYF; cdr3_nt: TGTGCCAGCAACTTTCACGGAGCAGATACGCAGTATTTT
clone_size: few; j_call: TRBJ2-2; v_call: TRBV6-1; d_call: .; cdr3_aa: CASTLFGGSNTGELFF; cdr3_nt: TGTGCCAGCACCCTATTTGGCGGATCGAACACCGGGGAGCTGTTTTTT
clone_size: .; j_call: TRBJ2-2; v_call: TRBV7-8; d_call: TRBD2; cdr3_aa: CASSLRAGANTGELFF; cdr3_nt: TGTGCCAGCAGCTTAAGGGCGGGGGCGAACACCGGGGAGCTGTTTTTT
clone_size: .; j_call: TRBJ2-7; v_call: TRBV5-5; d_call: .; cdr3_aa: CASSRTETGVYEQYF; cdr3_nt: TGTGCCAGCAGCCGGACAGAAACCGGCGTCTACGAGCAGTACTTC
clone_size: many; j_call: TRBJ1-5; v_call: TRBV27; d_call: .; cdr3_aa: CASSSREGYQPQHF; cdr3_nt: TGTGCCAGCAGTTCAAGGGAGGGATATCAGCCCCAGCATTTT
clone_size: .; j_call: TRBJ1-6; v_call: TRBV6-1; d_call: .; cdr3_aa: CASSEEPKSSYNSPLHF; cdr3_nt: TGTGCCAGCAGTGAGGAACCTAAGAGCTCCTATAATTCACCCCTCCACTTT
clone_size: .; j_call: TRBJ2-7; v_call: TRBV29-1; d_call: TRBD2; cdr3_aa: CSVEETGGGSYEQYF; cdr3_nt: TGCAGCGTTGAAGAAACTGGCGGGGGGTCCTACGAGCAGTACTTC